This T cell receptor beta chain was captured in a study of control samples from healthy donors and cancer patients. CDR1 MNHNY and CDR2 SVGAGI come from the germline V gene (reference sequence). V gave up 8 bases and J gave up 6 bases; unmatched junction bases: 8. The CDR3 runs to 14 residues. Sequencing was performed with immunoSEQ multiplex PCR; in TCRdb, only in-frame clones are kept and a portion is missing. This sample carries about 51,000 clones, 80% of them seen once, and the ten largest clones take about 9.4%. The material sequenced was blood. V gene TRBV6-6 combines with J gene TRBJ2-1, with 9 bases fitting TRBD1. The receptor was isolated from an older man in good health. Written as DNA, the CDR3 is TGTGCCAGCCACGACAGGGGGGTAGGCAATGAGCAGTTCTTC. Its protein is CASHDRGVGNEQFF.